This paragraph reports one T cell receptor (beta chain). This clonotype was counted many times. Its antigen remains undetermined. No qualities accompany the bases; no much larger clone lies one base away. The data were taken from a study of blood T cells in healthy people across ages (dated by TCRdb to the mid-2010s). For context, the study as a whole: In model experiments, template switching captured about one uniquely barcoded TCR beta cDNA molecule for every two T cells. The study measured age-related changes in TCR beta repertoire diversity using deep sequencing normalized with unique cDNA molecular identifiers. Four age groups were formed from the donors: young (average about 17 years), middle-aged (around 37), aged (62) and long-lived (about 75). To avoid experimental bias, donors of different ages were distributed randomly across sequencing lanes. Two additional independent replicas of 1 million unique cDNA reads from the same blood draw were analyzed for two donors (one aged 18 to 30 and one aged 80 or older). Results the study describes overall, beyond this receptor: Observed TCR beta diversity correlated strongly with the percentage of naive T cells measured by flow cytometry. Estimates of total diversity based on one million sequenced T cells were regarded as lower bounds and as underestimates. Compared with the aged group, the long-lived group had more naive CD4+ T cells, fewer expanded clones and increased TCR diversity, suggesting age selection. Since profiling was done on bulk unsorted PBMCs, naive and antigen-experienced compartments could not be conclusively compared. As age increased, observed TCR beta diversity per million T cells dropped in a roughly linear way, and a significant reduction was already evident by age about 40. Donor CMV infection status was unknown, potentially confounding age-related changes in expanded clonotypes.

Library construction relied on 5' RACE. TCRdb records Illumina HiSeq 2500 as the sequencer. A second PCR of roughly 7 to 11 cycles was performed with a sample-barcoded 5' primer and a J-beta primer mix. Each TCR beta cDNA molecule received a unique molecular identifier from a template-switch 5' adaptor carrying 12 random nucleotides. At least 3 million CDR3-containing paired-end reads were obtained from each sample. First-strand cDNA synthesis was performed from all RNA using the Mint cDNA synthesis kit, with priming by a TRBC-specific oligonucleotide. Following uracil-DNA glycosylase treatment, all cDNA underwent a first 18-cycle PCR with the universal primers M1SS and BC2_uni_R. For the original study's pipeline: Normalization of each sample was performed by random selection of 1 million high-quality reads, each carrying a distinct molecular identifier. Reads with shared molecular identifiers were discarded instead of being binned into consensus sequences. MiTCR, run with a Q25 quality threshold and the strictest error-elimination algorithm, handled CDR3 identification, clonotype clustering and error correction. A nonparametric unseen species model using Euler transformation provided a lower-bound estimate of total TCR beta diversity. TCRdb reanalyzed the raw reads on its own, using fastp at Q25 for trimming and MiXCR for clone calling, and kept in-frame beta chains. For every CDR3 protein sequence, its rows merge into one entry that carries the most common genes and DNA. These V and J calls rely on TCRdb rather than the paper's analysis. In this sample the table shows 550,000 to 800,000 distinct CDR3 sequences, roughly 32% of which occur a single time. The ten largest clones capture approximately 15% of the sample.

The approximately 39 donors, aged about 6 to 95 years, were systemically healthy Caucasian individuals from Russia. Each donor gave around 9 milliliters of peripheral blood, collected into EDTA-treated Vacutainer tubes. Ficoll-Paque density-gradient centrifugation was used to isolate PBMCs, with at least 6.5 million per sample. Total RNA was extracted from PBMCs with Trizol reagent, with at least 6 micrograms obtained per sample. For every donor, flow cytometry on a PBMC aliquot measured the percentage of naive CD45RAhigh/CD27high T cells. This receptor was taken from a woman older than 75 in good health. Donor details come from another sample of the same person, matched by shared clones. The sequencing sample was made of blood.

The CDR3 reads CASRADYSYEQYF. The bases read TGTGCCAGCAGGGCAGATTACTCCTACGAGCAGTACTTC. The chain employs TRBV2 and TRBJ2-7, with the D gene too uncertain to name. The CDR3 contains 13 residues, cysteine and phenylalanine counted. Just the 39-base CDR3 DNA is kept, in frame starting at base 1. Relative to germline, V is 6 bases shorter and J is 0 bases shorter, with 9 bases between their ends. As encoded in the germline V gene, CDR1 is SNHLY while CDR2 is FYNNEI.